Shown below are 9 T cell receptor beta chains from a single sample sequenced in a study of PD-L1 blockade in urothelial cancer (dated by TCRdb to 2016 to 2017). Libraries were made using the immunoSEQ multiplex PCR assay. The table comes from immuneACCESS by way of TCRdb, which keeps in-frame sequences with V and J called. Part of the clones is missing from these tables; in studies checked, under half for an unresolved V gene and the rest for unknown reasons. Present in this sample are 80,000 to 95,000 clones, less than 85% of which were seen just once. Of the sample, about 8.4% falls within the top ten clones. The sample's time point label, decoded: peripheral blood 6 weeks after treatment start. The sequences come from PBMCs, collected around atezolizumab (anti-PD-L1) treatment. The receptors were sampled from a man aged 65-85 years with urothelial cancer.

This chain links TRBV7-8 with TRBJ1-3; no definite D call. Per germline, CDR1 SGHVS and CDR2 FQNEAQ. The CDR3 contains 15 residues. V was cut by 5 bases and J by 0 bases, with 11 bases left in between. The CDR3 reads CASSEKEYSGNTIYF. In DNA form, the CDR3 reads TGTGCCAGCAGCGAAAAAGAGTACTCTGGAAACACCATATATTTT.

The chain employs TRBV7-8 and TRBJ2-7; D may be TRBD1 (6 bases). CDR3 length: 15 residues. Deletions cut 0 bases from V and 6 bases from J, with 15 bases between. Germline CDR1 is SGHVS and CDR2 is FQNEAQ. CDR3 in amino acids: CASSLAVGRGREQYF. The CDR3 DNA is TGTGCCAGCAGCTTAGCTGTTGGCAGGGGTCGCGAGCAGTACTTC.

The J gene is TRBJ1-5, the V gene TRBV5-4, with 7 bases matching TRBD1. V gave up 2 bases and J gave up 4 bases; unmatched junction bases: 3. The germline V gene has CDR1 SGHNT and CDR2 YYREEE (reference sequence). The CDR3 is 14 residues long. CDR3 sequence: CASSFQGENQPQHF. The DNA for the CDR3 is TGTGCCAGCAGCTTCCAGGGGGAGAATCAGCCCCAGCATTTT.

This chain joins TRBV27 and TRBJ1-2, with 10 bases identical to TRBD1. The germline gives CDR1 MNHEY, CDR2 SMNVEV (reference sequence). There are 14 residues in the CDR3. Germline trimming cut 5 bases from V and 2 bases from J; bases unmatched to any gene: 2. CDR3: CASSRGQGNYGYTF. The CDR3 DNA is TGTGCCAGCAGTAGGGGACAGGGGAACTATGGCTACACCTTC.

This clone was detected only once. DNA of the CDR3: TGCGCCAGCAGTCCCGGGACAGGGAAATACGAGCAGTACTTC. Amino acids: CASSPGTGKYEQYF. V gene TRBV5-1 combines with J gene TRBJ2-7; 9 bases line up with TRBD1. There are 14 residues in the CDR3. The V gene's germline CDR1 is SGHRS and CDR2 YFSETQ. J was trimmed by 4 bases and V by 5 bases; bases with no gene match: 7.

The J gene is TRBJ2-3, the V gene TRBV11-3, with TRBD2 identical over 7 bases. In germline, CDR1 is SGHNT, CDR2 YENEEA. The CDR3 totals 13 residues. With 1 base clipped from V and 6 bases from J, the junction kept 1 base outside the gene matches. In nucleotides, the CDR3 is TGTGCCAGCAGCTTAGCCGGGGGGGATACGCAGTATTTT. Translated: CASSLAGGDTQYF.

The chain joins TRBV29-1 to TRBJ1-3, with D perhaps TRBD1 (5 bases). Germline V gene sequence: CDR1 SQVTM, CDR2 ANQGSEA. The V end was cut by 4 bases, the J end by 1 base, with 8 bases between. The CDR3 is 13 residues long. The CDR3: CSVAPGSGNTIYF. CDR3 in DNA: TGCAGCGTTGCGCCAGGGTCTGGAAACACCATATATTTT.

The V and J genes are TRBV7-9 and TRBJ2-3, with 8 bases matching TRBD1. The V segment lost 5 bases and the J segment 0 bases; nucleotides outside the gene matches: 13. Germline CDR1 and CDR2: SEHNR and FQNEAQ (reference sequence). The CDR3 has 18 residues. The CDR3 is CASSNPPGTGFSTDTQYF. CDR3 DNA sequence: TGTGCCAGCAGCAACCCCCCCGGGACAGGATTTAGCACAGATACGCAGTATTTT.

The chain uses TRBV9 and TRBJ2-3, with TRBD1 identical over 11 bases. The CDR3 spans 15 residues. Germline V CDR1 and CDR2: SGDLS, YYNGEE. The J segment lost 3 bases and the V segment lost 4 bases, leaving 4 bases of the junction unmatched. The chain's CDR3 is CASSTGTGGTDTQYF. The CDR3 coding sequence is TGTGCCAGCAGCACCGGGACAGGGGGAACAGATACGCAGTATTTT. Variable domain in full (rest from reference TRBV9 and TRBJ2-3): DSGVTQTPKHLITATGQRVTLRCSPRSGDLSVYWYQQSLDQGLQFLIQYYNGEERAKGNILERFSAQQFPDLHSELNLSSLELGDSALYFCASSTGTGGTDTQYFGPGTRLTVL.